These 20 T cell receptor beta chains share one sample of origin, sequenced in a study of blood T cell repertoires in COVID-19 (TCRdb year 2020). Library preparation employed the immunoSEQ multiplex PCR assay. Imported from immuneACCESS, the table was reduced by TCRdb to in-frame sequences with V and J called. These copies leave out some clones; in studies compared against another copy, an unresolved V gene accounts for under half, and the cause of the remainder is not known. The sample has a few hundred thousand clones on record, 80% to 90% of them singletons. The top ten clonotypes cover less than 1.2% of the sample. Sequencing was done on a sample of PBMCs or T cells enriched from blood (not recorded which). All receptors derive from a man younger than 30 who had recovered from COVID-19.

This chain connects TRBV5-1 to TRBJ2-7, with 12 bases fitting TRBD2. The CDR3 covers 14 residues. Germline V lookup: CDR1 SGHRS, CDR2 YFSETQ. Germline trimming cut 7 bases from V and 4 bases from J; bases unmatched to any gene: 6. As DNA, the CDR3 is TGCGCCAGCCCTCTAGCGGGAGGGGGTTACGAGCAGTACTTC. Protein: CASPLAGGGYEQYF.

J is TRBJ1-4 and V is TRBV3-1 (or the pseudogene TRBV3-2), with D perhaps TRBD1 (5 bases). V gave up 8 bases and J gave up 3 bases, with 16 bases separating them. This CDR3 has 15 residues. Germline CDR1 LGHDT, CDR2 YNNKEL (reference sequence). As DNA, the CDR3 is TGTGCCAGCTCATCTCAGGGCGCTGCTAATGAAAAACTGTTTTTT. Amino acid sequence: CASSSQGAANEKLFF.

This clone was found once. This CDR3 is also generated by other DNA sequences in the sample. The gene calls are TRBV28 and TRBJ1-1; D is unclear. This CDR3 comprises 12 residues. V was cut by 3 bases and J by 4 bases, with 6 bases left in between. Germline CDR1 and CDR2: MDHEN and SYDVKM. The CDR3 reads CASSLGTTEAFF. The CDR3 DNA reads as TGTGCCAGCAGTTTGGGCACCACTGAAGCTTTCTTT.

This clone showed up just a few times. This chain connects TRBV7-2 to TRBJ2-2; 10 nucleotides line up with TRBD2. The CDR3 is made up of 16 amino acids. V was pared by 4 bases and J by 2 bases, with 4 bases of the junction left unmatched. CDR1 and CDR2 (germline): SGHTA, FQGNSA. This CDR3 is CASSSLAGANTGELFF. The CDR3 coding sequence is TGTGCCAGCAGCTCTCTAGCGGGGGCCAACACCGGGGAGCTGTTTTTT.

This clone was observed a single time. V usage is TRBV4-1 and J usage is TRBJ1-5; D is unclear. The CDR3 extends over 16 amino acids. Germline lookup yields CDR1 MGHRA and CDR2 YSYEKL. V was shortened by 1 base and J by 0 bases, with 10 bases between the two germline ends. The CDR3 sequence is CASSQVLGYSNQPQHF. For the CDR3, the DNA is TGCGCCAGCAGCCAAGTTTTGGGCTATAGCAATCAGCCCCAGCATTTT.

This chain joins TRBV5-6 and TRBJ2-4; 10 bases fit TRBD1. The length of the CDR3 is 18 residues. J gave up 2 bases and V 0 bases, and 8 bases lay outside the gene matches. Germline loops: CDR1 SGHDT, CDR2 YYEEEE. CDR3 DNA: TGTGCCAGCAGCTTGGGACAGGGGGCATTCGGGCCCAAAAACATTCAGTACTTC. It codes for CASSLGQGAFGPKNIQYF.

The CDR3 DNA is TGTGCCAGCAGGACAGGGGGACAGAAGGATTCACCCCTCCACTTT. Protein product: CASRTGGQKDSPLHF. V gene TRBV5-4 combines with J gene TRBJ1-6; 9 positions agree with TRBD1. Germline CDR1 SGHNT, CDR2 YYREEE (reference sequence). After removal of 5 bases from V and 8 bases from J, the junction contained 8 bases not matched to a gene. The CDR3 length is 15 residues.

V and J are TRBV7-2 and TRBJ1-3; D is ambiguous. The germline V gene encodes CDR1 SGHTA and CDR2 FQGNSA. V shed 4 bases and J shed 1 base, with 5 bases lying between them. The CDR3 covers 13 residues. CDR3 sequence (DNA): TGTGCCAGCAGCTCCCTTTCTGGAAACACCATATATTTT. It encodes CASSSLSGNTIYF.

The rearrangement uses TRBV4-1 and TRBJ1-1; D gene uncertain. Trimming cost V 1 base and J 1 base, with 10 bases left between them. There are 15 residues in the CDR3. Germline V gives CDR1 MGHRA, CDR2 YSYEKL. In nucleotides, the CDR3 is TGCGCCAGCAGCCAAGTCCCGGGAGGGAACACTGAAGCTTTCTTT. It yields the protein CASSQVPGGNTEAFF.

V gene TRBV4-3 combines with J gene TRBJ2-5; no clear D gene. The CDR3 length is 14 residues. Trimming stripped 0 bases from V and 9 bases from J, with 14 bases between. Germline CDR1 and CDR2: LGHNA and YSLEER. In nucleotides, the CDR3 is TGCGCCAGCAGCCAAGATTTTAACCCAAGAGCCCAGTACTTC. Encoded protein: CASSQDFNPRAQYF.

This clone was recorded a few times. The gene calls are TRBV5-1 and TRBJ2-2; D possibly corresponds to TRBD1 (6 bases). V gave up 0 bases and J gave up 3 bases, with 9 bases separating them. In germline, CDR1 is SGHRS, CDR2 YFSETQ. This CDR3 is 15 amino acids long. The CDR3 is CASSLEQGYTGELFF. CDR3 in DNA: TGCGCCAGCAGCTTGGAGCAGGGGTACACCGGGGAGCTGTTTTTT.

The chain joins TRBV5-8 to TRBJ1-1; 12 bases line up with TRBD1. From germline, CDR1 is SGHTS and CDR2 YDEGEE. The ends lost 4 bases at V and 4 bases at J; junction bases unmatched: 8. This CDR3 contains 16 residues. This CDR3 is CASSPGTGGLGTEAFF. The CDR3 nucleotides read TGTGCCAGCAGCCCCGGGACAGGGGGCTTGGGCACTGAAGCTTTCTTT.

Comment on this clone: One end of the junction varies from germline; a read error may be responsible. The CDR3 region has the DNA TGTGCCAGCAGCTTACGTCAACCGGGCGGGGAGCCGTTTTTT. Translating it yields CASSLRQPGGEPFF. The V call is TRBV7-9, the J call TRBJ2-2, with D maybe TRBD2 (6 bases). The germline CDR1 and CDR2 sequences are SEHNR and FQNEAQ (reference sequence). The CDR3 runs to 14 residues.

The genes are TRBV15 and TRBJ2-7; D call uncertain. The CDR3 has 15 amino acids. The V end lost 1 base, the J end lost 5 bases, and 15 bases lay between the germline ends. Germline assignment: CDR1 LNHNV and CDR2 YYDKDF (reference sequence). The CDR3 loop is CATSRGLTPQDEQYF. In DNA, the CDR3 is TGTGCCACCAGCAGAGGGCTAACTCCGCAGGACGAGCAGTACTTC.

The chain carries TRBV27 and TRBJ2-2; D might be TRBD2 (7 bases). CDR3 length: 17 amino acids. V shed 1 base and J shed 7 bases, with 19 bases lying between them. Germline V gene lookup returns CDR1 MNHEY and CDR2 SMNVEV (reference sequence). The CDR3 bases are TGTGCCAGCAGTTTATTCCTAGGGGGAGGGGTGTACGGGGAGCTGTTTTTT. It codes for CASSLFLGGGVYGELFF.

The chain employs TRBV5-1 and TRBJ2-3; 11 bases line up with TRBD2. The CDR3 covers 17 residues. The germline V gene has CDR1 SGHRS and CDR2 YFSETQ. Trimming at V came to 2 bases and at J to 4 bases, leaving 9 bases not matched to a gene. The CDR3 spells CASSLDVAGGRADTQYF. For the CDR3, the DNA is TGCGCCAGCAGCTTAGACGTAGCGGGAGGGAGGGCAGATACGCAGTATTTT.

CDR3 residues: CASSISGGNYGYTF. As DNA, the CDR3 is TGTGCCAGTAGTATCAGTGGAGGCAACTATGGCTACACCTTC. The rearrangement links TRBV19 to TRBJ1-2; D gene unclear. The CDR3 consists of 14 residues. Looked up from germline, CDR1 is LNHDA and CDR2 is SQIVND (reference sequence). Trimming took 3 bases from V and 2 from J, leaving 10 bases between them. The full variable domain, completed using reference TRBV19 and TRBJ1-2, is DGGITQSPKYLFRKEGQNVTLSCEQNLNHDAMYWYRQDPGQGLRLIYYSQIVNDFQKGDIAEGYSVSREKKESFPLTVTSAQKNPTAFYLCASSISGGNYGYTFGSGTRLTVV.

The chain links TRBV9 to TRBJ2-5; D ambiguous. The V gene's germline CDR1 is SGDLS and CDR2 YYNGEE. Trimming removed 4 bases at V and 2 bases at J, with 12 bases between. This CDR3 is built from 14 residues. CDR3 in amino acids: CASSPLVRQETQYF. The DNA for the CDR3 is TGTGCCAGCAGCCCCCTTGTGCGGCAAGAGACCCAGTACTTC.

The chain recombines TRBV5-1 with TRBJ1-6, with a weak D call TRBD1 (5 bases). Germline CDR1 reads SGHRS; CDR2 reads YFSETQ. Deletions cut 4 bases from V and 7 bases from J, with 9 bases between. This CDR3 spans 13 amino acids. The CDR3 is CASSPGLNSPLHF. The CDR3 DNA reads TGCGCCAGCAGCCCGGGACTGAATTCACCCCTCCACTTT.

The V and J genes are TRBV3-1 (or the pseudogene TRBV3-2) and TRBJ1-3; D perhaps matches TRBD1 (6 bases). V lost 2 bases and J 4 bases, leaving 9 bases between the germline ends. There are 14 residues in the CDR3. Germline assignment: CDR1 LGHDT and CDR2 YNNKEL (reference sequence). The CDR3 loop reads CASSQQGFGNTIYF. In DNA, the CDR3 is TGTGCCAGCAGCCAACAGGGGTTCGGAAACACCATATATTTT.